Included here is one T cell receptor beta chain sequence, with context. Adults between roughly 18 and 89 years of age took part from about 24 US areas. Trimming pared 4 bases from V and 10 bases from J, leaving 19 bases between. Germline CDR1 reads MNHEY; CDR2 reads SVGAGI. The CDR3 is 14 amino acids. This sample stems from a study of blood T cell repertoires in COVID-19. Under the authors' procedure: Cell counts per sample came from amplifying reference gene primers. Using immunoSEQ multiplex PCR, the repertoire was profiled, and TCRdb retains in-frame clones only, with some absent. V and J calls and clone size are copied from that table; D and trimming were computed from the DNA. The sample records roughly 360,000 clones, around 87% being singletons.

The TCR comes from a young man who had recovered from COVID-19. Specimen: PBMCs or T cells enriched from blood (not recorded which). V is TRBV6-5 and J is TRBJ1-2; no firm D call. CDR3 sequence (DNA): TGTGCCAGCAGTTCCCCCCCCTCGGTGTCCACCTACACCTTC. Translation: CASSSPPSVSTYTF.